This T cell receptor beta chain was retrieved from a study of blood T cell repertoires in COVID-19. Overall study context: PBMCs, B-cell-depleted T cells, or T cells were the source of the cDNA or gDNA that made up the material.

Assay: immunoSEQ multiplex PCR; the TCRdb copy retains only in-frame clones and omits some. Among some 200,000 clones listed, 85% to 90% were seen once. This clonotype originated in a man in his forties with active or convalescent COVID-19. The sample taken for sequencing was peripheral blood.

Here the CDR3 reads CASEPSGAIGTEAFF. CDR3 in DNA: TGTGCCAGTGAGCCGTCGGGTGCGATCGGCACTGAAGCTTTCTTT. The genes are TRBV5-5 and TRBJ1-1; no clear D. The CDR3 totals 15 residues. V lost 8 bases and J 4 bases, leaving 21 bases between the germline ends. Germline lookup yields CDR1 SGHKS and CDR2 YYEKEE (reference sequence).